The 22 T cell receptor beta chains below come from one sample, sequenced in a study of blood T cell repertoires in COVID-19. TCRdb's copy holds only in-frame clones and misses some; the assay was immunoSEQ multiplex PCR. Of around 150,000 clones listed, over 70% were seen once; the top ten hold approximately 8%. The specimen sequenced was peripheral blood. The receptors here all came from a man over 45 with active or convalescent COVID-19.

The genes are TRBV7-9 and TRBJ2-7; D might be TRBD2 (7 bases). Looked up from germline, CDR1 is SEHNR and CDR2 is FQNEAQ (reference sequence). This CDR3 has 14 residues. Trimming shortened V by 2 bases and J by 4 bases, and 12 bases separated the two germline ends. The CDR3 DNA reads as TGTGCCAGCAGCTTAAGTGGGAGGGGGTACGAGCAGTACTTC. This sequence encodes CASSLSGRGYEQYF.

The CDR3 is CASSETGTNLYEQYF. CDR3 nucleotide sequence: TGCGCCAGCAGTGAAACCGGGACAAACCTATACGAGCAGTACTTC. The chain employs TRBV10-1 and TRBJ2-7, with D tentatively TRBD1 (6 bases). Germline V CDR1 and CDR2: WNHNN, SYGVQD (reference sequence). This CDR3 comprises 15 residues. V lost 3 bases to trimming and J lost 4 bases, with 16 bases between them.

Here the CDR3 DNA reads TGTGCCTGGACGAGGGCGTATGGCTACACCTTC. This encodes CAWTRAYGYTF. This chain connects TRBV30 to TRBJ1-2, with D uncertain. This CDR3 region has 11 residues. Trimming took 4 bases from V and 5 from J, leaving 8 bases between them. The V gene's germline CDR1 is GTSNPN and CDR2 SVGIG (reference sequence). The full variable domain, completed using reference TRBV30 and TRBJ1-2, is SQTIHQWPATLVQPVGSPLSLECTVEGTSNPNLYWYRQAAGRGLQLLFYSVGIGQISSEVPQNLSASRPQDRQFILSSKKLLLSDSGFYLCAWTRAYGYTFGSGTRLTVV.

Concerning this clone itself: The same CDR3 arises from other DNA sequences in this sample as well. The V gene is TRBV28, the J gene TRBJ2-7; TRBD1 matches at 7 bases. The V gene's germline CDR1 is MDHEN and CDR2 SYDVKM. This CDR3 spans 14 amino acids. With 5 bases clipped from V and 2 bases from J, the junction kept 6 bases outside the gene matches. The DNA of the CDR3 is TGTGCCAGCAGTATTCGGGACAGACCCTACGAGCAGTACTTC. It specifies CASSIRDRPYEQYF.

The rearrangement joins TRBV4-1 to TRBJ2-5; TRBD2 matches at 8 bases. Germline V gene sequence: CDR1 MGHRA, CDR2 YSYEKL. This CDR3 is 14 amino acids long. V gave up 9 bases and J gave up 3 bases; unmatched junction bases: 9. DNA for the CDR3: TGCGCCAGTTCCTCGGGACTAGGTAAAGAGACCCAGTACTTC. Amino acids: CASSSGLGKETQYF.

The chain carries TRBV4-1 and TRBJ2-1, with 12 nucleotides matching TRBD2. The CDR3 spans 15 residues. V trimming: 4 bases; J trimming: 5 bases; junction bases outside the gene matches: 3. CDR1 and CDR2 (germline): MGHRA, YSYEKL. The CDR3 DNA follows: TGCGCCAGCAGCCGACTAGCGGGAGTGAACAATGAGCAGTTCTTC. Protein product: CASSRLAGVNNEQFF.

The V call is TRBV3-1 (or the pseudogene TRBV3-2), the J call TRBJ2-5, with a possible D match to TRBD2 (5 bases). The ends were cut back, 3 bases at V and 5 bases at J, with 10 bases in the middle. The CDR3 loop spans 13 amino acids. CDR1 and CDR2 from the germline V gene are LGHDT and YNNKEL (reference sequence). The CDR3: CASSHRETETQYF. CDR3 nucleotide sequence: TGTGCCAGCAGCCACCGGGAAACGGAGACCCAGTACTTC.

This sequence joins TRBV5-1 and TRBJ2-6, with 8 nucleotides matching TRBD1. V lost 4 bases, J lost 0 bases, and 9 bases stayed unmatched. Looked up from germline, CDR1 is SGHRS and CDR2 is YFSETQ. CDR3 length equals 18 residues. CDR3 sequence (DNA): TGCGCCAGCAGCCCCGACAGGGGCCAGTTCTCTGGGGCCAACGTCCTGACTTTC. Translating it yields CASSPDRGQFSGANVLTF.

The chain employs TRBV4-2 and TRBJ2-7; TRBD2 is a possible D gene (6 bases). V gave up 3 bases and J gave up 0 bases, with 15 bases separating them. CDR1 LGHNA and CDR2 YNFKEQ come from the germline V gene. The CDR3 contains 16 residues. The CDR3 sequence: CASSHVSGLSSYEQYF. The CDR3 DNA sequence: TGTGCCAGCAGCCACGTTAGCGGATTATCCTCCTACGAGCAGTACTTC.

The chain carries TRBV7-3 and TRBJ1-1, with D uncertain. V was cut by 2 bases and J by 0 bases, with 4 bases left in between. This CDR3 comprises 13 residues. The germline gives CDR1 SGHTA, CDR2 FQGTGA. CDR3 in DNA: TGTGCCAGCAGCTTATTCTTGAACACTGAAGCTTTCTTT. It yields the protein CASSLFLNTEAFF.

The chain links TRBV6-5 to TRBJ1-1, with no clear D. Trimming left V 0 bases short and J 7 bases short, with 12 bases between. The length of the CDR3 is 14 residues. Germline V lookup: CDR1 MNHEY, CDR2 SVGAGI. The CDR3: CASSYSNGESEAFF. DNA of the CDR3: TGTGCCAGCAGTTACTCGAACGGGGAAAGTGAAGCTTTCTTT.

The CDR3 region has the DNA TGCAGCGTTGAAGGACAGGGGGAAGAGACCCAGTACTTC. This gives the protein CSVEGQGEETQYF. The chain couples TRBV29-1 to TRBJ2-5, with TRBD1 matching 9 bases. The germline V gene encodes CDR1 SQVTM and CDR2 ANQGSEA. Trimming removed 1 base from V and 3 bases from J; junction bases left unmatched: 0. The CDR3 is 13 amino acids.

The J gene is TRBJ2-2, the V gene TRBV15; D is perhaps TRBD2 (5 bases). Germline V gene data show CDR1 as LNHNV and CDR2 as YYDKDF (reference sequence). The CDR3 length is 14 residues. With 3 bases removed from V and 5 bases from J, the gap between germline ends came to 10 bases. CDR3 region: CATSRASRTGELFF. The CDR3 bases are TGTGCCACCAGCAGGGCTAGCAGGACCGGGGAGCTGTTTTTT.

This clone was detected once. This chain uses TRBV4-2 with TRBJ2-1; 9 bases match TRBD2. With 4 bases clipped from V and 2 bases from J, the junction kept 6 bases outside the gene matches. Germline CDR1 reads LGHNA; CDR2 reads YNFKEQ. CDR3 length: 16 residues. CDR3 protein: CASSPQTSGAYNEQFF. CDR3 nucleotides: TGTGCCAGCAGCCCCCAGACTAGCGGTGCCTACAATGAGCAGTTCTTC.

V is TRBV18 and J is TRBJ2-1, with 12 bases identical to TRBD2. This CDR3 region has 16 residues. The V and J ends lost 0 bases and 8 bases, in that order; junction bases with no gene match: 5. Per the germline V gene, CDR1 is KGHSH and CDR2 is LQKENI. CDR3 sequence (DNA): TGTGCCAGCTCACCACCCCTAGCGGGAGGGCAGGATGAGCAGTTCTTC. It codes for CASSPPLAGGQDEQFF.

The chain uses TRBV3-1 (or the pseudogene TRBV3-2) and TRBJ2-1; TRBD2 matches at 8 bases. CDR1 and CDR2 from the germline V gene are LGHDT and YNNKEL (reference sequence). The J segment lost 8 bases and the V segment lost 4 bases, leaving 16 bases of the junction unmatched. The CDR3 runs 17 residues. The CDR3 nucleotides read TGTGCCAGCAGCCCCCGAGTCAGTAGCGGGGAGCTTGATGAGCAGTTCTTC. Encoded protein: CASSPRVSSGELDEQFF.

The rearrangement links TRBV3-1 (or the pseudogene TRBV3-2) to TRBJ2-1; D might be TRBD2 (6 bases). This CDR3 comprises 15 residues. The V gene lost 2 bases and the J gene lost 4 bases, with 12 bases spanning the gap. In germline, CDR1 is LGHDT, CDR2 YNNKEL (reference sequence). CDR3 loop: CASSQLKLAYNEQFF. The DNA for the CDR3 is TGTGCCAGCAGCCAACTTAAACTAGCATACAATGAGCAGTTCTTC.

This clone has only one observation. The CDR3 DNA sequence: TGTGCCAGCAGCCCAGGGGGGACTAGCGGGAAGCAGTTCTTC. Its translation: CASSPGGTSGKQFF. This chain uses TRBV7-3 with TRBJ2-1; TRBD2 matches at 13 bases. CDR3 length equals 14 residues. The V and J ends lost 5 bases and 11 bases, in that order; junction bases with no gene match: 6. Germline V gives CDR1 SGHTA, CDR2 FQGTGA.

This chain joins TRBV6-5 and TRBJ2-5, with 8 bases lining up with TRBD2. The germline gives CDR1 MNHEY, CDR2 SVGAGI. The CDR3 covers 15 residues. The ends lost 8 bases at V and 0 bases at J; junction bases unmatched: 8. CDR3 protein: CASGAAGGHQETQYF. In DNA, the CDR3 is TGTGCCAGCGGGGCCGCGGGGGGACACCAAGAGACCCAGTACTTC.

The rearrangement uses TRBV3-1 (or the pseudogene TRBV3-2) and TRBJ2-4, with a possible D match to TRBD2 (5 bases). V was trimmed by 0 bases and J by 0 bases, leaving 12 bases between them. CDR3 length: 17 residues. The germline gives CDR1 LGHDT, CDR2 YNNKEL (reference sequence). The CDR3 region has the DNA TGTGCCAGCAGCCAAGAACGGGGAGCCTTAGCCAAAAACATTCAGTACTTC. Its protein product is CASSQERGALAKNIQYF.

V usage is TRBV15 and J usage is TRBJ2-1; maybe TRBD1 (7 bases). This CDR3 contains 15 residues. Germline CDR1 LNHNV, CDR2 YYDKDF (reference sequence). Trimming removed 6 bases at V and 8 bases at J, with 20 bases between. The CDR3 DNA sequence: TGTGCCACCAGTCCAGGGGGGAAGAGTTTCGATGAGCAGTTCTTC. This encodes CATSPGGKSFDEQFF. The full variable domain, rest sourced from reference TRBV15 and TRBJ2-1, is DAMVIQNPRYQVTQFGKPVTLSCSQTLNHNVMYWYQQKSSQAPKLLFHYYDKDFNNEADTPDNFQSRRPNTSFCFLDIRSPGLGDTAMYLCATSPGGKSFDEQFFGPGTRLTVL.

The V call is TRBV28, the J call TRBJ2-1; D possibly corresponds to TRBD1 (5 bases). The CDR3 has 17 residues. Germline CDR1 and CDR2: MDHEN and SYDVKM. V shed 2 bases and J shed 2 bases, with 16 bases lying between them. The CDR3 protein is CASSLNPWGSTYNEQFF. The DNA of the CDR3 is TGTGCCAGCAGTTTAAACCCCTGGGGCTCAACCTACAATGAGCAGTTCTTC.